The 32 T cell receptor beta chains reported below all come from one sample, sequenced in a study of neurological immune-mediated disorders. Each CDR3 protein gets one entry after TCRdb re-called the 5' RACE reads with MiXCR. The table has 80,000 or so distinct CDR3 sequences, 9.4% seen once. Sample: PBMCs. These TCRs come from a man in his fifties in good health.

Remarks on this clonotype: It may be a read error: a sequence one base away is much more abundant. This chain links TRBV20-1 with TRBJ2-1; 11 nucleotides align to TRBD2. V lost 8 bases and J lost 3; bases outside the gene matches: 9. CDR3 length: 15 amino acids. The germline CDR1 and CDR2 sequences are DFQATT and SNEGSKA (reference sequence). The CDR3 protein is CSIRGLAGYYNEQFF. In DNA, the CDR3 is TGCAGTATCAGAGGACTAGCGGGTTACTACAATGAGCAGTTCTTC.

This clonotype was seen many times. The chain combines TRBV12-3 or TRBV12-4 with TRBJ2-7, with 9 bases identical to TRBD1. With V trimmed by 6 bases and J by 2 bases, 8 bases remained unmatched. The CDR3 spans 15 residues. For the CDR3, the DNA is TGTGCCAGCAGCTCTACGGGACAGGGCACCTACGAGCAGTACTTC. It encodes CASSSTGQGTYEQYF.

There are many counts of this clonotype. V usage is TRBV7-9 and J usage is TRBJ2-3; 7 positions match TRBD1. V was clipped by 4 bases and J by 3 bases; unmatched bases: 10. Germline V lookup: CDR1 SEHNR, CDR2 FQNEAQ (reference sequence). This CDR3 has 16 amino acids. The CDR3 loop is CASSSGTALETDTQYF. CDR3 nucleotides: TGTGCCAGCAGCTCCGGGACAGCCCTAGAGACAGATACGCAGTATTTT.

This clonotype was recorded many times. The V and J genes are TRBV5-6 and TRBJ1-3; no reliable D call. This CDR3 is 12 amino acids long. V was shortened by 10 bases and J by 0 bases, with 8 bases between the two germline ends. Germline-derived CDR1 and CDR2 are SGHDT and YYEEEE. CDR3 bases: TGTGCCGGAGGAAGCTCTGGAAACACCATATATTTT. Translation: CAGGSSGNTIYF.

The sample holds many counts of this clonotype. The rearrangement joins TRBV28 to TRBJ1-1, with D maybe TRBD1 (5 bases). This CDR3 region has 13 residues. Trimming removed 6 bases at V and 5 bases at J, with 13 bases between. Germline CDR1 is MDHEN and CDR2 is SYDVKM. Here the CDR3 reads CASREPGRTEAFF. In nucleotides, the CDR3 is TGTGCCAGCAGGGAACCAGGGAGGACTGAAGCTTTCTTT.

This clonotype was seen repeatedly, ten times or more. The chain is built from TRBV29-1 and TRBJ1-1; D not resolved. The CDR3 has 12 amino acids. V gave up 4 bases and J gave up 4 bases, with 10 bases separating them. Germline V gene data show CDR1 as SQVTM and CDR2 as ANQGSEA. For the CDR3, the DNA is TGCAGCGTTGTGCGAGAAGGCACTGAAGCTTTCTTT. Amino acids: CSVVREGTEAFF.

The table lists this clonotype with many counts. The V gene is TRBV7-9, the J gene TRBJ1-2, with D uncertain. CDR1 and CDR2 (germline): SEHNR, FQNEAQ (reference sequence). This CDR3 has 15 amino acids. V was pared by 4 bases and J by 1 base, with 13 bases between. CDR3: CASSSEGYLNYGYTF. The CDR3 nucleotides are TGTGCCAGCAGCTCAGAGGGTTACCTTAACTATGGCTACACCTTC.

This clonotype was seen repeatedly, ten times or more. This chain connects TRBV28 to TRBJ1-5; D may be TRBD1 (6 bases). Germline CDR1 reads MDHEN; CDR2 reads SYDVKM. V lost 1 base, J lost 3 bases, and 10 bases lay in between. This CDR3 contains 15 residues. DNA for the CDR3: TGTGCCAGCAGTTTATCAAGACAGGTCAATCAGCCCCAGCATTTT. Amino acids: CASSLSRQVNQPQHF. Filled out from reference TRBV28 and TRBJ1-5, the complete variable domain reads DVKVTQSSRYLVKRTGEKVFLECVQDMDHENMFWYRQDPGLGLRLIYFSYDVKMKEKGDIPEGYSVSREKKERFSLILESASTNQTSMYLCASSLSRQVNQPQHFGDGTRLSIL.

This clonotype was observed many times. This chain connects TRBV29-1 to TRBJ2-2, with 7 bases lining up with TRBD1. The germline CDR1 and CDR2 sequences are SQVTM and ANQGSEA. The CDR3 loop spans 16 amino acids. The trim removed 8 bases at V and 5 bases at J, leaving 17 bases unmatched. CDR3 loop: CSPLTGSGGNTGELFF. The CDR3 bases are TGCAGCCCATTAACAGGGTCAGGGGGTAATACCGGGGAGCTGTTTTTT.

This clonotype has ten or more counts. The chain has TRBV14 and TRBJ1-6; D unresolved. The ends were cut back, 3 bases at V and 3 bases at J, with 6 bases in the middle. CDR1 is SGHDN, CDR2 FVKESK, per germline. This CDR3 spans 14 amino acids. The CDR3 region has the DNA TGTGCCAGCAGCCACTGGGGCTATAATTCACCCCTCCACTTT. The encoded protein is CASSHWGYNSPLHF.

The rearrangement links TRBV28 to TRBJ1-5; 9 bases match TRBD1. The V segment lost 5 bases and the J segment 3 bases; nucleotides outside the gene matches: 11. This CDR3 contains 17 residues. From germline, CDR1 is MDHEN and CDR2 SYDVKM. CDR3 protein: CASSVQGAVIDNQPQHF. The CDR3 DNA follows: TGTGCCAGCAGTGTACAGGGGGCAGTTATTGACAATCAGCCCCAGCATTTT.

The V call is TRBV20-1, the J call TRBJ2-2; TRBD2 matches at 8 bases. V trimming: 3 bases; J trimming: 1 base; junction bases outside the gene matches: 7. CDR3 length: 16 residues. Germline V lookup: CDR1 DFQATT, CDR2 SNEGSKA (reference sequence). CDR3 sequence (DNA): TGCAGTGCTAGCTTTAGGCTAGCGGGGAACACCGGGGAGCTGTTTTTT. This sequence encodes CSASFRLAGNTGELFF.

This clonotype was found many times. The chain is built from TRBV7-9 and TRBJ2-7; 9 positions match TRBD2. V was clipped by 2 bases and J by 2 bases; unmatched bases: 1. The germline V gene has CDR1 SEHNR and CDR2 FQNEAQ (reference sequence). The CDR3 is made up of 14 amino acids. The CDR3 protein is CASSLSGRPYEQYF. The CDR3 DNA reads TGTGCCAGCAGCTTAAGCGGGAGGCCCTACGAGCAGTACTTC.

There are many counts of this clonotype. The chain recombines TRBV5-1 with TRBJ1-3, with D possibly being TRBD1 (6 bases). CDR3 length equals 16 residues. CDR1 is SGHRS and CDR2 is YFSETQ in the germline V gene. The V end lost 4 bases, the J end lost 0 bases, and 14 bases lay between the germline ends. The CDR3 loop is CASSTGGQSSGNTIYF. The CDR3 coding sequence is TGCGCCAGCAGCACCGGAGGACAGAGCTCTGGAAACACCATATATTTT.

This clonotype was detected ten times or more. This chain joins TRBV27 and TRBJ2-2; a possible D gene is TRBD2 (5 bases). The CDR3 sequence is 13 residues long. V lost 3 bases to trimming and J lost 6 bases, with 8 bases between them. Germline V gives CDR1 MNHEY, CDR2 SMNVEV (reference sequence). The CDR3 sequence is CASSFPSPGELFF. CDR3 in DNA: TGTGCCAGCAGTTTTCCTAGCCCCGGGGAGCTGTTTTTT.

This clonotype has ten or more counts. This chain's CDR3 is CAINKGTASYEQYF. CDR3 DNA sequence: TGTGCCATCAATAAAGGGACAGCCTCCTACGAGCAGTACTTC. The chain recombines TRBV10-3 with TRBJ2-7, with TRBD1 matching 7 bases. The CDR3 is made up of 14 amino acids. Germline CDR1 reads ENHRY; CDR2 reads SYGVKD. V lost 7 bases, J lost 0 bases, and 6 bases stayed unmatched.

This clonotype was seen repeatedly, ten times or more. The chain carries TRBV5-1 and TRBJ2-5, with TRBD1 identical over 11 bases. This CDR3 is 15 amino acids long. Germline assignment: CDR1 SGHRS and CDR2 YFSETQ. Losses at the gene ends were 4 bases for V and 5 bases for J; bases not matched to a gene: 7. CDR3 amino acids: CASSKDRGLGETQYF. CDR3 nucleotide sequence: TGCGCCAGCAGCAAGGACAGGGGGCTCGGCGAGACCCAGTACTTC.

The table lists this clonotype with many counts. The CDR3 here is CASSLQGGSYEQYF. The CDR3 nucleotides are TGCGCCAGCAGCTTGCAGGGGGGGTCCTACGAGCAGTACTTC. This rearrangement joins TRBV5-1 to TRBJ2-7; D possibly uses TRBD1 or TRBD2 (7 bases each). This CDR3 has 14 amino acids. Trimming cost V 1 base and J 1 base, with 9 bases left between them. Germline CDR1 SGHRS, CDR2 YFSETQ.

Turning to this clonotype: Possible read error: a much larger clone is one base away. CDR3 residues: CASSPAGAVQETQYF. The CDR3, as DNA: TGCGCCAGCAGCCCAGCGGGAGCTGTACAAGAGACCCAGTACTTC. This chain links TRBV4-3 with TRBJ2-5, with 8 bases aligning to TRBD2. The V gene end was trimmed by 4 bases and the J gene end by 2 bases; junction bases not matched to a gene: 6. In germline, CDR1 is LGHNA, CDR2 YSLEER. This CDR3 is built from 15 residues.

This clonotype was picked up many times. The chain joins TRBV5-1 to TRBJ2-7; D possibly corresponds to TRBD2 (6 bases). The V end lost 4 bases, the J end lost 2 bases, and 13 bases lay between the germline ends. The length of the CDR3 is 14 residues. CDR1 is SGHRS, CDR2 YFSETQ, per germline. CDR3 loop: CASSKDYSPYEQYF. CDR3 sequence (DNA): TGCGCCAGCAGCAAGGACTACTCCCCCTACGAGCAGTACTTC.

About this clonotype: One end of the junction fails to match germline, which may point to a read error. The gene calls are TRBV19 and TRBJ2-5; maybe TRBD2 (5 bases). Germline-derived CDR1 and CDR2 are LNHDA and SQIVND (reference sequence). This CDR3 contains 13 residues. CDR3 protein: CVSRPGNGETQYF. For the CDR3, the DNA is TGTGTCAGTAGGCCGGGGAACGGTGAGACCCAGTACTTC.

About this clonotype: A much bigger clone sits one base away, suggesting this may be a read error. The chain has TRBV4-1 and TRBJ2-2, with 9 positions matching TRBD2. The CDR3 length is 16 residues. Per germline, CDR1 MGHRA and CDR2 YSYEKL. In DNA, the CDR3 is TGCGCCAACAGCCACGTACTAGCGGGCGGGACCGGGGAGCTGTTTTTT. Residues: CANSHVLAGGTGELFF.

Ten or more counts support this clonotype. CDR3 amino acids: CSANLLEGGIYNEQFF. In DNA form, the CDR3 reads TGCAGTGCTAACCTCCTTGAGGGAGGGATCTACAATGAGCAGTTCTTC. The J gene is TRBJ2-1, the V gene TRBV20-1; 7 positions match TRBD2. The junction had 12 bases not matched to a gene; V was cut back by 4 bases and J by 3 bases. The CDR3 extends over 16 amino acids. Germline CDR1 is DFQATT and CDR2 is SNEGSKA (reference sequence).

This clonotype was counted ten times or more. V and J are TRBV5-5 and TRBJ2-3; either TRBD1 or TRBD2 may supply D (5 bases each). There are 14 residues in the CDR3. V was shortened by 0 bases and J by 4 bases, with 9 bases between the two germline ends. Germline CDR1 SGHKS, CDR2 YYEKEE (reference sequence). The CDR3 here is CASSLVTGPDTQYF. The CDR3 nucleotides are TGTGCCAGCAGCTTGGTGACGGGACCAGATACGCAGTATTTT. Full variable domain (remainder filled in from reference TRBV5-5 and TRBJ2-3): DAGVTQSPTHLIKTRGQQVTLRCSPISGHKSVSWYQQVLGQGPQFIFQYYEKEERGRGNFPDRFSARQFPNYSSELNVNALLLGDSALYLCASSLVTGPDTQYFGPGTRLTVL.

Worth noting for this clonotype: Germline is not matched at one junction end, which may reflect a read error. The CDR3 DNA is TGCGCGAGCAGCTTACAGGTCACAGATACGCAGTATTTT. Translation: CASSLQVTDTQYF. The V gene is TRBV5-1, the J gene TRBJ2-3; D possibly corresponds to TRBD1 (5 bases). Germline V gene lookup returns CDR1 SGHRS and CDR2 YFSETQ. There are 13 residues in the CDR3.

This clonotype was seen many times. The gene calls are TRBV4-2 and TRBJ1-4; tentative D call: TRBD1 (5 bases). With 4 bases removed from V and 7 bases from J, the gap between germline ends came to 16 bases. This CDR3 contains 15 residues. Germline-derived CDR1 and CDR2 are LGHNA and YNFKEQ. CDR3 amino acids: CASSRTPGWGEKLFF. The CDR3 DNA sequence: TGTGCCAGCAGCCGCACCCCAGGGTGGGGTGAAAAACTGTTTTTT.

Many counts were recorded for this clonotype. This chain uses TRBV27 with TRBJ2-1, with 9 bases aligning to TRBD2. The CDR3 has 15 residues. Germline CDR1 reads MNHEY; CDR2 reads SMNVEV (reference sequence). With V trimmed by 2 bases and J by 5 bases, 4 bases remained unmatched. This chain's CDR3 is CASSLRERGDNEQFF. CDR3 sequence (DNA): TGTGCCAGCAGTTTACGCGAGCGGGGGGACAATGAGCAGTTCTTC.

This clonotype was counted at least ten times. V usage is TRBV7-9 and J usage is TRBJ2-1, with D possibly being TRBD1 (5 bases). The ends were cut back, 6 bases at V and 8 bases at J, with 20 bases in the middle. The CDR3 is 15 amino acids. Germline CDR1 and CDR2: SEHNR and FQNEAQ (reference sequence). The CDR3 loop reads CASSPKGHEVHEQFF. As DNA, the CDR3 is TGTGCCAGCAGTCCGAAGGGGCATGAGGTCCATGAGCAGTTCTTC.

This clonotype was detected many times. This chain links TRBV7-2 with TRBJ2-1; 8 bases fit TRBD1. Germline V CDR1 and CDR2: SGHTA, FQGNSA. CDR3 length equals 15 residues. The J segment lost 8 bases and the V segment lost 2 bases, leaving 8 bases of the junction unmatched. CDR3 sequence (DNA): TGTGCCAGCAGCTTACTACCGGGACAGGTCCATGAGCAGTTCTTC. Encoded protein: CASSLLPGQVHEQFF.

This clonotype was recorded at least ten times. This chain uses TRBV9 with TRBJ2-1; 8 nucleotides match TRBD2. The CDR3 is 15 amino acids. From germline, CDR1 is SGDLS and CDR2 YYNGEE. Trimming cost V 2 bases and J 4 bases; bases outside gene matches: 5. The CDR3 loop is CASSVVGGAYNEQFF. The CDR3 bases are TGTGCCAGCAGCGTCGTCGGGGGGGCTTACAATGAGCAGTTCTTC.

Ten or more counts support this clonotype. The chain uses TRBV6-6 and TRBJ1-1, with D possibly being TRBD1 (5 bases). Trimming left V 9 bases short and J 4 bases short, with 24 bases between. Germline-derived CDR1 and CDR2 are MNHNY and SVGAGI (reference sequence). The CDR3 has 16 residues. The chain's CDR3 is CASSYGDLTRGTEAFF. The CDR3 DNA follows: TGTGCCAGTTCTTATGGGGACTTAACCCGAGGCACTGAAGCTTTCTTT.

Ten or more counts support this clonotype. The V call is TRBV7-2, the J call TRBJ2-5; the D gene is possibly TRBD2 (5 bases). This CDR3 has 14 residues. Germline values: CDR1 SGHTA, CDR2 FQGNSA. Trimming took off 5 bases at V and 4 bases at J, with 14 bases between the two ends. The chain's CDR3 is CASSQGAVRETQYF. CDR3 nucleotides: TGTGCCAGCAGCCAAGGAGCGGTGAGAGAGACCCAGTACTTC.